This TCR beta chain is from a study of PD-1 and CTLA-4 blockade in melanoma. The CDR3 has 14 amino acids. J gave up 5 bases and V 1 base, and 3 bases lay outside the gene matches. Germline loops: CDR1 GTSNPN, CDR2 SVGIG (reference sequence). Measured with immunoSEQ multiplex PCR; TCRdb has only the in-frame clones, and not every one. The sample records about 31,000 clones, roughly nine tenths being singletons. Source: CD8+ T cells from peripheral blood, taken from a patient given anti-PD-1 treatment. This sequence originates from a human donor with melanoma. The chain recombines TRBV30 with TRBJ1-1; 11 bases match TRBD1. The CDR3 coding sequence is TGTGCCTGGAGTGGGGGACAGGGGGGGACTGAAGCTTTCTTT. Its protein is CAWSGGQGGTEAFF. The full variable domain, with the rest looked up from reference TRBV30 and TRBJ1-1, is SQTIHQWPATLVQPVGSPLSLECTVEGTSNPNLYWYRQAAGRGLQLLFYSVGIGQISSEVPQNLSASRPQDRQFILSSKKLLLSDSGFYLCAWSGGQGGTEAFFGQGTRLTVV.